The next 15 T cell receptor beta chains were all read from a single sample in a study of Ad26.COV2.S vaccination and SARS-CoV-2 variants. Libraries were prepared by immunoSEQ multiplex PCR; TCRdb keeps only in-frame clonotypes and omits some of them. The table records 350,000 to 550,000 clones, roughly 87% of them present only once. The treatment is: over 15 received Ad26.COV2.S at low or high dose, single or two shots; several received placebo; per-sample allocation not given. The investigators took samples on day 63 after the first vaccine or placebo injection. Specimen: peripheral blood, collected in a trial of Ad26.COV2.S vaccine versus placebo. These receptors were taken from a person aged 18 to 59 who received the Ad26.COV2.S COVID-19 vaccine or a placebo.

The CDR3 DNA reads TGTGCCAGCAGCTGGGGTGGGGGTTCCTACGAGCAGTACGTC. Translated, it gives CASSWGGGSYEQYV. The V and J genes are TRBV7-8 and TRBJ2-7, with D tentatively TRBD1 or TRBD2 (5 bases each). The ends were cut back, 4 bases at V and 1 base at J, with 11 bases in the middle. Germline V lookup: CDR1 SGHVS, CDR2 FQNEAQ. The CDR3 is 14 residues long.

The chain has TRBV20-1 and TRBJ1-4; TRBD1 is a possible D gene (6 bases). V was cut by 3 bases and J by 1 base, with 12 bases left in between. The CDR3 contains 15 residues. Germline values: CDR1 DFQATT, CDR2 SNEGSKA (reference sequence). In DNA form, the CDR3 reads TGCAGTGCTAGTCTGGGGGGCGTAACTAATGAAAAACTGTTTTTT. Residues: CSASLGGVTNEKLFF.

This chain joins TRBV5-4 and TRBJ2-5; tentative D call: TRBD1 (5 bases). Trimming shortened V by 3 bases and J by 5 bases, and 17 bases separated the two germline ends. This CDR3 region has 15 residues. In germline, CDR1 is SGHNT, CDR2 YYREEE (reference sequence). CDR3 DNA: TGTGCCAGCAGCTCCATGGCAGGGTGGTTGGAGACCCAGTACTTC. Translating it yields CASSSMAGWLETQYF. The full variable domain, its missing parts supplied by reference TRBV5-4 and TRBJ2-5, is ETGVTQSPTHLIKTRGQQVTLRCSSQSGHNTVSWYQQALGQGPQFIFQYYREEENGRGNFPPRFSGLQFPNYSSELNVNALELDDSALYLCASSSMAGWLETQYFGPGTRLLVL.

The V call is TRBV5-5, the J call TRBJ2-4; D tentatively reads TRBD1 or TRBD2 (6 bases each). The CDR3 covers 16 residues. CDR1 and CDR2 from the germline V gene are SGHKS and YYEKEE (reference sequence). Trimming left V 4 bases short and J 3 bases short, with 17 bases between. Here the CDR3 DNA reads TGTGCCAGCAGCCTCGACAGGAGGGAGGACAAAAACATTCAGTACTTC. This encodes CASSLDRREDKNIQYF.

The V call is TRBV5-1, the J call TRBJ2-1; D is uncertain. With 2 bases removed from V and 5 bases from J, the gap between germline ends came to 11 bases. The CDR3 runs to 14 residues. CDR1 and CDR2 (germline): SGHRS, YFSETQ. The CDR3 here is CASSFNPRNNEQFF. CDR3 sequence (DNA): TGCGCCAGCAGCTTTAACCCCAGAAACAATGAGCAGTTCTTC.

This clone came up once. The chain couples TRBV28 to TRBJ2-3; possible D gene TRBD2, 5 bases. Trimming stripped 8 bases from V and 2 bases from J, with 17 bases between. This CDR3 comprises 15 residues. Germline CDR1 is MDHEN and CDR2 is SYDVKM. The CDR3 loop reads CASVNLRGITDTQYF. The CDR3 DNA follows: TGTGCCAGCGTAAACCTCCGGGGAATCACAGATACGCAGTATTTT. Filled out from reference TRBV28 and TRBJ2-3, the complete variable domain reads DVKVTQSSRYLVKRTGEKVFLECVQDMDHENMFWYRQDPGLGLRLIYFSYDVKMKEKGDIPEGYSVSREKKERFSLILESASTNQTSMYLCASVNLRGITDTQYFGPGTRLTVL.

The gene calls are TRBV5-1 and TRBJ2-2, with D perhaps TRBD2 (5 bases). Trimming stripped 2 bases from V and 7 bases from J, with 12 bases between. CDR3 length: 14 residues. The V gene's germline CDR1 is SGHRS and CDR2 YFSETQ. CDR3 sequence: CASSFPPGVGELFF. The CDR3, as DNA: TGCGCCAGCAGCTTTCCGCCCGGGGTCGGGGAGCTGTTTTTT.

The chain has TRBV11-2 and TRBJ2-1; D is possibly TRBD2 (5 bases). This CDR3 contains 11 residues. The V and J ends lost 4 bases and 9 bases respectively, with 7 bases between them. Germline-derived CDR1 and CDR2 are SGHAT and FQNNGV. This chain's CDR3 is CASSSDSEQFF. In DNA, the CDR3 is TGTGCCAGCAGCTCGGACTCTGAGCAGTTCTTC.

The CDR3 spells CASSLEGPTGYGYTF. In nucleotides, the CDR3 is TGTGCCAGCAGCTTAGAGGGACCGACGGGCTATGGCTACACCTTC. The rearrangement uses TRBV7-2 and TRBJ1-2, with a weak D call TRBD1 (5 bases). Germline-derived CDR1 and CDR2 are SGHTA and FQGNSA. The CDR3 spans 15 residues. V was cut by 1 base and J by 4 bases, with 13 bases left in between.

CDR3 region: CATSHTPGQGLTGELFF. The CDR3 bases are TGTGCCACCAGTCACACTCCGGGACAGGGACTCACCGGGGAGCTGTTTTTT. The chain combines TRBV24-1 with TRBJ2-2; 9 bases match TRBD1. The CDR3 has 17 residues. The germline CDR1 and CDR2 sequences are KGHDR and SFDVKD. Losses at the gene ends were 6 bases for V and 4 bases for J; bases not matched to a gene: 11.

This chain's CDR3 is CASSLTGEQPQHF. The CDR3 DNA reads TGTGCCAGCAGCCTAACAGGTGAGCAGCCCCAGCATTTT. The chain recombines TRBV3-1 (or the pseudogene TRBV3-2) with TRBJ1-5, with TRBD1 as a possible D gene (5 bases). CDR3 length: 13 residues. The germline V gene has CDR1 LGHDT and CDR2 YNNKEL (reference sequence). Trimming shortened V by 4 bases and J by 7 bases, and 11 bases separated the two germline ends.

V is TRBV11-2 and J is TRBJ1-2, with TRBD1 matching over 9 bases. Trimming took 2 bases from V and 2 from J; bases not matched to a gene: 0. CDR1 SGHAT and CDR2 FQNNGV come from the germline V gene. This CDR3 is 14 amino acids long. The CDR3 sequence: CASSLTGGNYGYTF. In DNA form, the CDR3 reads TGTGCCAGCAGCTTAACAGGGGGCAACTATGGCTACACCTTC.

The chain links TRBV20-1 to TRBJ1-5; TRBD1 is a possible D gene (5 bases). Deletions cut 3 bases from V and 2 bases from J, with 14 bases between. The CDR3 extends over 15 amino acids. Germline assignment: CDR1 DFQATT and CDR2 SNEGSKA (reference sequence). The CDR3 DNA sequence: TGCAGTGCTAGTAAGATGGGGGACGGCAATCAGCCCCAGCATTTT. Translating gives CSASKMGDGNQPQHF.

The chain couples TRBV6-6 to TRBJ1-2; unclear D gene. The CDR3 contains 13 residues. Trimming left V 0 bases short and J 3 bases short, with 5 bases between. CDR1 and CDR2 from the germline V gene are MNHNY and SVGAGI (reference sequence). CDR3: CASSYSGDYGYTF. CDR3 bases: TGTGCCAGCAGTTACTCAGGAGACTATGGCTACACCTTC.

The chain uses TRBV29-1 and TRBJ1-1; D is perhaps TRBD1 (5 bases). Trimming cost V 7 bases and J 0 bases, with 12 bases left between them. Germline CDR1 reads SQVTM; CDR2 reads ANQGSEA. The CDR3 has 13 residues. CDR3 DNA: TGCAGCGGGTGGGGCCTCATGAACACTGAAGCTTTCTTT. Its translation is CSGWGLMNTEAFF.